Listed here is a single T cell receptor beta chain. The CDR3 is 14 amino acids. Germline CDR1 and CDR2: LNHDA and SQIVND (reference sequence). J gave up 9 bases and V 6 bases, and 10 bases lay outside the gene matches. The record originates from a study of blood T cell repertoires in COVID-19. Some clones are missing from TCRdb's copy, which holds only in-frame ones; the method was immunoSEQ multiplex PCR. The table lists about 400,000 clones, over 85% of them singletons. Recovered status applied to Cohort 3 donors who had two consecutive negative PCRs. It also applied to those with clearance or with symptom resolution.

The genes are TRBV19 and TRBJ1-5; the match to TRBD1 covers 8 bases. The sequencing sample was made of PBMCs or T cells enriched from blood (not recorded which). The TCR was taken from a woman aged 30 to 39 who had recovered from COVID-19. The CDR3, as DNA: TGTGCCAGTAGGGAGACAGGGGTGCGTGGGCCCCAGCATTTT. This translates into CASRETGVRGPQHF.